This T cell receptor (beta chain) was captured in a study of blood T cell repertoires in COVID-19. Across the study: Spain, Italy and the United States supplied samples that represented acute and convalescent COVID-19.

Authors' data handling: Counts of nucleated cells, estimated from reference gene primer amplification, were obtained. Sequencing used immunoSEQ multiplex PCR; TCRdb keeps in-frame clones, though not all of them. V, J and clone size derive from that table, while D and trimming were established from the DNA sequence. Of some 120,000 clones in the sample, roughly 85% are singletons; the top ten hold about 6.9%. CDR3 length: 16 residues. The trim removed 5 bases at V and 4 bases at J, leaving 9 bases unmatched. Germline V CDR1 and CDR2: SGHTA, FQGNSA. The J gene is TRBJ2-7, the V gene TRBV7-2, with 12 bases aligning to TRBD2. The sample comprised peripheral blood. The receptor was derived from a man at least 80 years old with active or convalescent COVID-19. The CDR3 protein is CASSTGTSGPRYEQYF. CDR3 sequence (DNA): TGTGCCAGCAGCACCGGGACTAGCGGGCCCAGGTACGAGCAGTACTTC.